The source of this T cell receptor (beta chain) is a study of blood T cell repertoires in COVID-19. Using immunoSEQ multiplex PCR, the repertoire was profiled, and TCRdb retains in-frame clones only, with some absent. The sample consists of approximately 120,000 clones, around 88% of them appearing once. This clonotype originated in a human donor with acute or convalescent COVID-19. The donor label of this sample is uncertain. The sequencing input was peripheral blood.

The CDR3 DNA sequence: TGTGCCAGCAGGGTCGACAGGGGCGCTGAAGCTTTCTTT. Its protein product is CASRVDRGAEAFF. The J gene is TRBJ1-1, the V gene TRBV28; 8 bases match TRBD1. Germline CDR1 is MDHEN and CDR2 is SYDVKM. V shed 6 bases, J shed 6 bases, and the junction held 6 bases outside the gene matches. The CDR3 is made up of 13 amino acids.